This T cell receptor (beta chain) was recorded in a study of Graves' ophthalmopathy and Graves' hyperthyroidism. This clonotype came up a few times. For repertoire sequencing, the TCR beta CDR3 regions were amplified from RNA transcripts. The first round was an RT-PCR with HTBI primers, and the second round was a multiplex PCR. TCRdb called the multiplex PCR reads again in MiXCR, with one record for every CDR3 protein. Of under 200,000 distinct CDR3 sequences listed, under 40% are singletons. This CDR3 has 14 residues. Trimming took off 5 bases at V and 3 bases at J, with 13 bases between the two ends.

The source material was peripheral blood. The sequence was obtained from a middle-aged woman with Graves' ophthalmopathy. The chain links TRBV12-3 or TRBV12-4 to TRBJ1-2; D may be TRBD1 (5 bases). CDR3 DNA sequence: TGTGCCAGCAGTCCCCGGGGGACCTACTATGGCTACACCTTC. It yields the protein CASSPRGTYYGYTF.